The T cell receptor beta chain under discussion was sequenced for a study of graft-versus-host responses after intestinal transplantation. Study as a whole: Transplant recipients had multivisceral, liver-intestinal, or isolated intestinal grafts.

Points on this clone: Its cognate antigen is unknown.

Study results and limitations: GvH clones surfaced in recipient marrow, some emerging earlier in ileum or blood.

Here immunoSEQ multiplex PCR was the method, and the copy in TCRdb shows in-frame clones only, minus some. The data hold about 110,000 clones, with approximately 94% observed a single time. This CDR3 comprises 13 residues. The germline gives CDR1 SQVTM, CDR2 ANQGSEA. The V gene lost 6 bases and the J gene lost 5 bases, with 13 bases spanning the gap. The clonotype comes from a human donor who was the organ donor for an intestinal transplant. The starting material was unstimulated CD4+ T cells sorted from spleen or lymph node cells, obtained before transplant. The V call is TRBV29-1, the J call TRBJ2-2, with a possible D match to TRBD1 (6 bases). The CDR3 here is CSVNRVGTGELFF. The CDR3, as DNA: TGCAGCGTGAACAGGGTTGGAACCGGGGAGCTGTTTTTT.